This T cell receptor (beta chain) was captured by sequencing in a study of blood T cells in healthy people across ages. In terms of origin and age, donors were healthy Caucasian individuals from Russia aged about 6 to 90. Study-wide results and caveats: Older age went with lower TCR beta diversity per million T cells, in a roughly linear way.

This clonotype has a count of ten or more. What it binds is not known. One junction end disagrees with the germline gene, perhaps due to a read error. A J-beta primer mix and a sample-barcoded 5' primer were used in a second PCR of roughly 7 to 12 cycles. MiXCR, applied by TCRdb to the 5' RACE reads, yields one record per CDR3 protein. The sample lists 750,000 to 950,000 distinct CDR3 sequences, almost 30% occurring once. Germline V lookup: CDR1 SGHRS, CDR2 YFSETQ. There are 14 residues in the CDR3. The data were also submitted as part of a second study, on T cells of mothers and their children. This second report adds: There were over 8.5 million TCR beta CDR3 reads from each mother and around 2.7 million from each child. Persisting microchimeric T cell clones went undetected.

This sequence joins TRBV5-1 and TRBJ1-2, with TRBD1 matching over 11 bases. The sample comprised blood. This TCR was recovered from a woman between 40 and 50 years old in good health. The CDR3 bases are TGTGCCAGCAGCCCGGGACAGGGGGACTATGGCTACACCTTC. This sequence encodes CASSPGQGDYGYTF.